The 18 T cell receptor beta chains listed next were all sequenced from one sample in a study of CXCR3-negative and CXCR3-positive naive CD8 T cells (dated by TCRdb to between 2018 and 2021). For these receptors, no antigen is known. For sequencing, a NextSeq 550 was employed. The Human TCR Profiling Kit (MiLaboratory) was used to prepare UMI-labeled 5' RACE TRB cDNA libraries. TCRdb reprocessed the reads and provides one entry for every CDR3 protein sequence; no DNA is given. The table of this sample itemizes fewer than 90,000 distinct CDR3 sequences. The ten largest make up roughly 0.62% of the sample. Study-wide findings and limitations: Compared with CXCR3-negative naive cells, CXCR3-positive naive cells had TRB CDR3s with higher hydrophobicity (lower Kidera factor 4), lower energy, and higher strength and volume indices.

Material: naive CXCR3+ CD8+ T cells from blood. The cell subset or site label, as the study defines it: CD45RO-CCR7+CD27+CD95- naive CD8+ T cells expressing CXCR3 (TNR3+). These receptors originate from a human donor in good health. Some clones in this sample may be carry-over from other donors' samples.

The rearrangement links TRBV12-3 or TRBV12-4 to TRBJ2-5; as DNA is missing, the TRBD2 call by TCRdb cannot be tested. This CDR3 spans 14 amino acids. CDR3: CASSLNEGRETQYF.

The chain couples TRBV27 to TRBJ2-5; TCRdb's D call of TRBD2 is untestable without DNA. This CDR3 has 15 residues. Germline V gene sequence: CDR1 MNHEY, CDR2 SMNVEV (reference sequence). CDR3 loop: CATHLTSGGQETQYF.

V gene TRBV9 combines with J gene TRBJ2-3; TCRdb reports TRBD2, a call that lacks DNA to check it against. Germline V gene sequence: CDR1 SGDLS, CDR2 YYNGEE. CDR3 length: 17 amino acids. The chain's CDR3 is CASSAEGLAGYTDTQYF.

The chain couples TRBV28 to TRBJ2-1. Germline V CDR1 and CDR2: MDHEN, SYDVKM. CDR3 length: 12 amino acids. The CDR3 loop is CASSSVQNEQFF. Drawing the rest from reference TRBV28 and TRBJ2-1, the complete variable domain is DVKVTQSSRYLVKRTGEKVFLECVQDMDHENMFWYRQDPGLGLRLIYFSYDVKMKEKGDIPEGYSVSREKKERFSLILESASTNQTSMYLCASSSVQNEQFFGPGTRLTVL.

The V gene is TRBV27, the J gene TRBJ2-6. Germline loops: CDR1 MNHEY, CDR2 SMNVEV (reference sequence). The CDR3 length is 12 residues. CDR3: CASRGGANVLTF.

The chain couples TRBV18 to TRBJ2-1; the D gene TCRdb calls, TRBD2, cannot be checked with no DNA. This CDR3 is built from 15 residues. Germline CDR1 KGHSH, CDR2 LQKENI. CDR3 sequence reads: CASSPPLAGDNEQFF.

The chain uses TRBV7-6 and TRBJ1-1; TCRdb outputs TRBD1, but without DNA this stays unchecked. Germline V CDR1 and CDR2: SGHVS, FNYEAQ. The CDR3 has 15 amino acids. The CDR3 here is CASSLRTGVSAEAFF.

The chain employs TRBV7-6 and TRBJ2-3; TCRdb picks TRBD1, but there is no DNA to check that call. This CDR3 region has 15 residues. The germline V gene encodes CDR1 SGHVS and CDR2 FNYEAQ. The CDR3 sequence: CASSAVGGLGDTQYF.

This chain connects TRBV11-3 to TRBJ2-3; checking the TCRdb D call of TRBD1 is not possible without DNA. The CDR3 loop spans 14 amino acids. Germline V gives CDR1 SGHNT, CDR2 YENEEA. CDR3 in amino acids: CASTPREEADTQYF.

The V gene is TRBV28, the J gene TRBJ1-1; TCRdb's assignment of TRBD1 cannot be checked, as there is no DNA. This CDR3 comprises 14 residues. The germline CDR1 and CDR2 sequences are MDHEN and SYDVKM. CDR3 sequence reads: CASSLAGANTEAFF.

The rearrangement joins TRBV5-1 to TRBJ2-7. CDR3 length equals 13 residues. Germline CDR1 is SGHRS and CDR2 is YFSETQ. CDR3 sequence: CASSFSANYEQYF.

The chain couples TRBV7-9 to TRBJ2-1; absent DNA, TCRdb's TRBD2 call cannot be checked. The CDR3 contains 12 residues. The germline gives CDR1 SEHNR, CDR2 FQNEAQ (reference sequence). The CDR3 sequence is CASEGTHNEQFF.

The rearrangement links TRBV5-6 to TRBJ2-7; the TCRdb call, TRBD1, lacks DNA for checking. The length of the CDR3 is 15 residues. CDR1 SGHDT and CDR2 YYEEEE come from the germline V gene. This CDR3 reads CASSLEGGGRNEQYF.

This CDR3 reads CASSLGTGGANEQFF. This rearrangement joins TRBV7-3 to TRBJ2-1; the TRBD1 assignment by TCRdb is unverifiable without DNA. CDR1 is SGHTA, CDR2 FQGTGA, per germline. The CDR3 runs 15 residues.

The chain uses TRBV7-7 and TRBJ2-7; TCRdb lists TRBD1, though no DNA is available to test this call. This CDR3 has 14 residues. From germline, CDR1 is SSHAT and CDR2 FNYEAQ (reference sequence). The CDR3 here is CASSPGQGGYEQYF.

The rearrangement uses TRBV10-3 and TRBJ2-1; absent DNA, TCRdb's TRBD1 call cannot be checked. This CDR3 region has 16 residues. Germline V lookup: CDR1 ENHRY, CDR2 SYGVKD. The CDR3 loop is CAISELWGQTYNEQFF.

Here the CDR3 reads CATSRGTGGNEQFF. The V and J genes are TRBV15 and TRBJ2-1; TCRdb outputs TRBD1, but without DNA this stays unchecked. Germline V gene lookup returns CDR1 LNHNV and CDR2 YYDKDF (reference sequence). The CDR3 sequence is 14 residues long.

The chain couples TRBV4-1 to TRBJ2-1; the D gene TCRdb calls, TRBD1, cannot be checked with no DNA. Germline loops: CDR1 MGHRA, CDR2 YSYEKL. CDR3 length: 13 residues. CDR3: CASSHPGRDEQFF.